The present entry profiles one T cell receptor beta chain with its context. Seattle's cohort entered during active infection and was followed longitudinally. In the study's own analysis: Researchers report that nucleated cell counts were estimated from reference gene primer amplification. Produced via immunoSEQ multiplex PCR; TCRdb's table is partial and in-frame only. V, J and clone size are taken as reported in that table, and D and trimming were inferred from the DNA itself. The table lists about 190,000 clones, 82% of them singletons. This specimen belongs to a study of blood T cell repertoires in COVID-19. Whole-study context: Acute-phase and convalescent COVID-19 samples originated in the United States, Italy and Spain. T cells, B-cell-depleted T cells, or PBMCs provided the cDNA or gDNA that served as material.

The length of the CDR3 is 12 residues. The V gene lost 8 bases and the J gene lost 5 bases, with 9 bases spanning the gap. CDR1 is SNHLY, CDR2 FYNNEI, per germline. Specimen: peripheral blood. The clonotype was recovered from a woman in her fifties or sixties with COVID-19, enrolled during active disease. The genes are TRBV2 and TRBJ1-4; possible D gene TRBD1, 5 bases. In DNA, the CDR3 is TGTGCCAGCTCAGGGTTGAATGAAAAACTGTTTTTT. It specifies CASSGLNEKLFF.